A single sample gave rise to the 5 T cell receptor beta chains below, sequenced in a study of blood T cells in healthy people across ages. Alongside a J-beta primer mix, a sample-barcoded 5' primer served in a second PCR lasting roughly 7 to 11 cycles. From the 5' RACE reads, TCRdb called clonotypes with MiXCR, one entry per CDR3 protein. The table records around 520,000 distinct CDR3 sequences, about 29% of them present only once. This sample also belongs to another study, concerning T cells of mothers and their children.

Sequenced material: blood. The receptor set was obtained from a boy between 2 and 15 years old in good health.

V gene TRBV5-1 combines with J gene TRBJ2-1; unclear D gene. There are 15 residues in the CDR3. Trimming cost V 2 bases and J 9 bases, with 18 bases left between them. Germline V gene lookup returns CDR1 SGHRS and CDR2 YFSETQ. The CDR3 is CASSFNPSKESEQFF. CDR3 bases: TGCGCCAGCAGCTTCAATCCCTCCAAAGAAAGTGAGCAGTTCTTC.

This clonotype was seen more than once but under ten times. The V gene is TRBV15, the J gene TRBJ2-2, with 8 bases lining up with TRBD2. The CDR3 has 14 amino acids. The junction had 7 bases not matched to a gene; V was cut back by 5 bases and J by 8 bases. CDR1 LNHNV and CDR2 YYDKDF come from the germline V gene (reference sequence). The CDR3 coding sequence is TGTGCCACCAGCTCCGGACTAGCTTCGGGGGAGCTGTTTTTT. Residues: CATSSGLASGELFF.

The genes are TRBV28 and TRBJ2-1; D gene unclear. Germline assignment: CDR1 MDHEN and CDR2 SYDVKM. This CDR3 region has 15 residues. V was cut by 5 bases and J by 5 bases, with 16 bases left in between. DNA of the CDR3: TGTGCCAGCAGTCCTACCAATGGACGGAACAATGAGCAGTTCTTC. As protein: CASSPTNGRNNEQFF. The full variable domain, its missing parts supplied by reference TRBV28 and TRBJ2-1, is DVKVTQSSRYLVKRTGEKVFLECVQDMDHENMFWYRQDPGLGLRLIYFSYDVKMKEKGDIPEGYSVSREKKERFSLILESASTNQTSMYLCASSPTNGRNNEQFFGPGTRLTVL.

This clonotype was seen a handful of times. This chain uses TRBV14 with TRBJ2-1; D uncertain. This CDR3 comprises 15 residues. CDR1 is SGHDN and CDR2 is FVKESK in the germline V gene. With 2 bases removed from V and 2 bases from J, the gap between germline ends came to 10 bases. The CDR3 DNA reads TGTGCCAGCAGCCAAAGGCGTACCCCCTACAATGAGCAGTTCTTC. It yields the protein CASSQRRTPYNEQFF.

The chain links TRBV6-2 or TRBV6-3 to TRBJ2-7, with D possibly being TRBD1 (6 bases). This CDR3 region has 11 residues. CDR1 and CDR2 from the germline V gene are MNHEY and SVGEGT. Trimming stripped 5 bases from V and 6 bases from J, with 8 bases between. The chain's CDR3 is CASSRDTEQYF. CDR3 nucleotides: TGTGCCAGCAGTCGGGACACCGAGCAGTACTTC.